The next 27 T cell receptor beta chains were all read from a single sample in a study of T cells in pancreatic ductal adenocarcinoma. Libraries were prepared by immunoSEQ multiplex PCR; TCRdb keeps only in-frame clonotypes and omits some of them. The sample holds 97,000 or so clones; 90% to 95% are singletons and the top ten take approximately 3.1%. Surgery without prior neoadjuvant therapy was the treatment of the selected pancreatic ductal adenocarcinoma patients. The sample was PBMCs. These receptor sequences come from a human donor with pancreatic ductal adenocarcinoma.

The chain recombines TRBV19 with TRBJ2-2, with 12 nucleotides matching TRBD2. CDR3 length: 15 residues. The germline V gene encodes CDR1 LNHDA and CDR2 SQIVND (reference sequence). V lost 6 bases, J lost 5 bases, and 4 bases stayed unmatched. In DNA, the CDR3 is TGTGCCAGTAGGAAACTAGCGGGAGGAACCGGGGAGCTGTTTTTT. Its protein product is CASRKLAGGTGELFF.

The chain has TRBV27 and TRBJ1-4; no reliable D call. Looked up from germline, CDR1 is MNHEY and CDR2 is SMNVEV (reference sequence). This CDR3 has 14 residues. V shed 2 bases and J shed 3 bases, with 7 bases lying between them. CDR3 amino acids: CASSLTAANEKLFF. CDR3 sequence (DNA): TGTGCCAGCAGTTTAACTGCCGCTAATGAAAAACTGTTTTTT.

The chain carries TRBV7-2 and TRBJ2-4; TRBD1 matches at 9 bases. Germline loops: CDR1 SGHTA, CDR2 FQGNSA. V gave up 1 base and J gave up 9 bases; unmatched junction bases: 7. CDR3 size: 15 residues. The CDR3 sequence is CASSLGGQGGGIQYF. The CDR3, as DNA: TGTGCCAGCAGCTTAGGGGGACAGGGAGGGGGCATTCAGTACTTC.

The genes are TRBV15 and TRBJ1-1; D remains unclear. V dropped 0 bases and J dropped 7 bases, with 9 bases sitting between them. The CDR3 contains 13 residues. The V gene's germline CDR1 is LNHNV and CDR2 YYDKDF (reference sequence). This CDR3 is CATSRDGGFEAFF. The CDR3 DNA reads as TGTGCCACCAGCAGAGACGGAGGTTTTGAAGCTTTCTTT.

V usage is TRBV9 and J usage is TRBJ2-7, with D tentatively TRBD1 (6 bases). The CDR3 is 15 residues long. V lost 3 bases and J lost 2, with 15 bases in between. The germline V gene has CDR1 SGDLS and CDR2 YYNGEE. The CDR3 is CASSARIGTPYEQYF. The CDR3 DNA follows: TGTGCCAGCAGCGCCCGTATAGGGACACCCTACGAGCAGTACTTC.

The chain joins TRBV6-5 to TRBJ2-1; D unclear. V lost 2 bases to trimming and J lost 0 bases, with 8 bases between them. This CDR3 spans 15 amino acids. Looked up from germline, CDR1 is MNHEY and CDR2 is SVGAGI. CDR3 in amino acids: CASSYTESSYNEQFF. Here the CDR3 DNA reads TGTGCCAGCAGTTACACAGAGAGCTCCTACAATGAGCAGTTCTTC.

This clone was found once. The chain recombines TRBV6-6 with TRBJ1-1, with D possibly TRBD1 on 5 matching bases. This CDR3 comprises 13 residues. V shed 6 bases and J shed 3 bases, with 11 bases lying between them. CDR1 MNHNY and CDR2 SVGAGI come from the germline V gene (reference sequence). CDR3 nucleotide sequence: TGTGCCAGCAGCCAGACAGAGTACACTGAAGCTTTCTTT. Amino acid sequence: CASSQTEYTEAFF.

This chain joins TRBV28 and TRBJ1-5; TRBD1 matches at 8 bases. The germline CDR1 and CDR2 sequences are MDHEN and SYDVKM. With V trimmed by 5 bases and J by 2 bases, 2 bases remained unmatched. There are 14 residues in the CDR3. The CDR3 sequence is CASSPGQGNQPQHF. CDR3 coding DNA: TGTGCCAGCAGTCCGGGACAGGGCAATCAGCCCCAGCATTTT. The variable domain in full, with the rest retrieved from reference TRBV28 and TRBJ1-5, is DVKVTQSSRYLVKRTGEKVFLECVQDMDHENMFWYRQDPGLGLRLIYFSYDVKMKEKGDIPEGYSVSREKKERFSLILESASTNQTSMYLCASSPGQGNQPQHFGDGTRLSIL.

DNA for the CDR3: TGTGCCTGGAGCCCTAGCGGGAAGTTTTTGTACGAGCAGTACTTC. Protein sequence: CAWSPSGKFLYEQYF. The V and J genes are TRBV30 and TRBJ2-7; the match to TRBD2 covers 9 bases. The CDR3 has 15 amino acids. V lost 3 bases, J lost 4 bases, and 10 bases stayed unmatched. The germline CDR1 and CDR2 sequences are GTSNPN and SVGIG (reference sequence).

V is TRBV18 and J is TRBJ2-7, with 7 bases that match TRBD2. This CDR3 is 14 amino acids long. Trimming at V came to 3 bases and at J to 2 bases, leaving 4 bases not matched to a gene. The germline CDR1 and CDR2 sequences are KGHSH and LQKENI. CDR3 in DNA: TGTGCCAGCTCACCGAGCGGGACCCCCTACGAGCAGTACTTC. Residues: CASSPSGTPYEQYF.

The table lists this clone with a count of one. This rearrangement joins TRBV4-3 to TRBJ2-1, with 11 bases aligning to TRBD2. The ends lost 0 bases at V and 3 bases at J; junction bases unmatched: 7. The V gene's germline CDR1 is LGHNA and CDR2 YSLEER. CDR3 length: 18 amino acids. Written as DNA, the CDR3 is TGCGCCAGCAGCCAAGATTCGGCTAGCGGGAGGTTCTACAATGAGCAGTTCTTC. Translating it yields CASSQDSASGRFYNEQFF.

This chain joins TRBV19 and TRBJ2-2, with 7 bases aligning to TRBD1. The CDR3 is 16 amino acids. V lost 8 bases to trimming and J lost 0 bases; unmatched junction nucleotides: 9. Germline V gives CDR1 LNHDA, CDR2 SQIVND (reference sequence). CDR3 residues: CASLPFGTANTGELFF. The CDR3 region has the DNA TGTGCCAGTCTACCGTTTGGGACAGCGAACACCGGGGAGCTGTTTTTT.

The V and J genes are TRBV10-3 and TRBJ1-4, with a possible D match to TRBD1 (6 bases). From germline, CDR1 is ENHRY and CDR2 SYGVKD. Between the trimmed V and J ends, which lost 6 bases and 8 bases, there was a span of 13 bases. This CDR3 has 13 residues. In nucleotides, the CDR3 is TGTGCCATCAGGGGGGCCGAGGACGAAAAACTGTTTTTT. Protein product: CAIRGAEDEKLFF.

The chain is built from TRBV30 and TRBJ2-5, with D unclear. CDR1 and CDR2 (germline): GTSNPN, SVGIG (reference sequence). V dropped 2 bases and J dropped 1 base, with 8 bases sitting between them. The CDR3 is made up of 13 amino acids. CDR3 nucleotides: TGTGCCTGGAGTTCAGCGTCCCAAGAGACCCAGTACTTC. Its protein is CAWSSASQETQYF.

The rearrangement uses TRBV5-6 and TRBJ2-7, with TRBD2 matching over 8 bases. Unmatched junction bases numbered 13, after V lost 2 bases and J lost 9 bases. The CDR3 is 15 amino acids. CDR1 and CDR2 (germline): SGHDT, YYEEEE. CDR3 nucleotides: TGTGCCAGCAGCTTAGATCTCCTAGCGGGTAGGGTGCAGTACTTC. It yields the protein CASSLDLLAGRVQYF.

This chain links TRBV7-6 with TRBJ1-1; D gene unclear. V was cut by 1 base and J by 4 bases, with 16 bases left in between. CDR1 is SGHVS, CDR2 FNYEAQ, per germline. The CDR3 has 16 amino acids. The chain's CDR3 is CASSLGPGYEITEAFF. The CDR3 coding sequence is TGTGCCAGCAGCTTAGGGCCAGGCTATGAGATCACTGAAGCTTTCTTT.

The chain joins TRBV19 to TRBJ2-2; 9 bases map to TRBD2. Trimming at V came to 6 bases and at J to 5 bases, leaving 7 bases not matched to a gene. The germline V gene has CDR1 LNHDA and CDR2 SQIVND (reference sequence). The CDR3 length is 15 residues. In DNA form, the CDR3 reads TGTGCCAGTAGCAATAGCGGGAGAAGGACCGGGGAGCTGTTTTTT. Protein: CASSNSGRRTGELFF.

The J gene is TRBJ2-5, the V gene TRBV6-1; D might be TRBD1 (5 bases). The V end lost 8 bases, the J end lost 1 base, and 14 bases lay between the germline ends. CDR3 length: 14 residues. From germline, CDR1 is MNHNS and CDR2 SASEGT. This CDR3 is CASGVGHRQETQYF. CDR3 nucleotide sequence: TGTGCCAGCGGAGTGGGGCACCGCCAAGAGACCCAGTACTTC.

The chain couples TRBV5-6 to TRBJ2-2, with D unresolved. V dropped 3 bases and J dropped 0 bases, with 9 bases sitting between them. CDR3 length: 15 residues. Germline CDR1 SGHDT, CDR2 YYEEEE. CDR3 sequence (DNA): TGTGCCAGCAGCTGGGCACCGTCGAACACCGGGGAGCTGTTTTTT. Its protein is CASSWAPSNTGELFF. Full variable domain (outside the CDR3, taken from reference TRBV5-6 and TRBJ2-2): DAGVTQSPTHLIKTRGQQVTLRCSPKSGHDTVSWYQQALGQGPQFIFQYYEEEERQRGNFPDRFSGHQFPNYSSELNVNALLLGDSALYLCASSWAPSNTGELFFGEGSRLTVL.

The chain combines TRBV6-6 with TRBJ2-3; no firm D call. CDR1 is MNHNY, CDR2 SVGAGI, per germline (reference sequence). Trimming removed 5 bases at V and 1 base at J, with 7 bases between. The CDR3 runs to 13 residues. The CDR3 spells CASSKRGTDTQYF. The CDR3 coding sequence is TGTGCCAGCAGTAAACGGGGCACAGATACGCAGTATTTT.

The chain combines TRBV27 with TRBJ2-5; tentative D call: TRBD2 (5 bases). Between the trimmed V and J ends, which lost 2 bases and 5 bases, there was a span of 18 bases. From germline, CDR1 is MNHEY and CDR2 SMNVEV (reference sequence). The CDR3 consists of 16 residues. CDR3 DNA: TGTGCCAGCAGTTTAGCCCCCGGGGATTTAGGGGAGACCCAGTACTTC. Protein: CASSLAPGDLGETQYF.

The CDR3 nucleotides read TGTGCCAGCTCACCAACGGGACACCGCTATGGCTACACCTTC. Amino acid sequence: CASSPTGHRYGYTF. The chain is built from TRBV18 and TRBJ1-2; weak D call: TRBD1 (6 bases). Germline loops: CDR1 KGHSH, CDR2 LQKENI. V lost 2 bases to trimming and J lost 4 bases, with 11 bases between them. This CDR3 has 14 amino acids.

The chain joins TRBV20-1 to TRBJ2-5; D is uncertain. The germline V gene has CDR1 DFQATT and CDR2 SNEGSKA (reference sequence). The CDR3 spans 11 residues. V dropped 3 bases and J dropped 1 base, with 3 bases sitting between them. CDR3 nucleotide sequence: TGCAGTGCTAGCTTCCAAGAGACCCAGTACTTC. This encodes CSASFQETQYF.

The V gene is TRBV19, the J gene TRBJ2-4, with D perhaps matching TRBD1 (5 bases). The germline V gene has CDR1 LNHDA and CDR2 SQIVND (reference sequence). This CDR3 contains 16 residues. Between the trimmed V and J ends, which lost 5 bases and 2 bases, there was a span of 16 bases. CDR3 sequence reads: CASSFSWGGTKNIQYF. CDR3 coding DNA: TGTGCCAGTAGTTTCTCCTGGGGCGGCACCAAAAACATTCAGTACTTC.

In its sample, this clone was seen once. This chain uses TRBV25-1 with TRBJ2-5, with D unresolved. Trimming stripped 4 bases from V and 4 bases from J, with 10 bases between. The CDR3 is 13 amino acids. Germline V gene sequence: CDR1 MGHDK, CDR2 SYGVNS. The CDR3 region has the DNA TGTGCCAGCAGTGCCCTAGGCCGAGAGACCCAGTACTTC. The encoded protein is CASSALGRETQYF.

This chain connects TRBV9 to TRBJ2-7; TRBD1 is a possible D gene (6 bases). The CDR3 is 14 amino acids. V lost 0 bases and J lost 5, with 12 bases in between. Germline CDR1 is SGDLS and CDR2 is YYNGEE. CDR3 sequence: CASSVAVQGNEQYF. DNA for the CDR3: TGTGCCAGCAGCGTAGCTGTCCAGGGGAACGAGCAGTACTTC.

This clone showed up just once. The rearrangement joins TRBV7-9 to TRBJ2-5, with D unresolved. Between the trimmed V and J ends, which lost 5 bases and 4 bases, there was a span of 11 bases. Looked up from germline, CDR1 is SEHNR and CDR2 is FQNEAQ (reference sequence). This CDR3 contains 13 residues. The CDR3 loop reads CASSTIPSETQYF. The CDR3 region has the DNA TGTGCCAGCAGCACTATACCATCAGAGACCCAGTACTTC.